This is a list of T cell receptor beta chains from one sample in a study of identifying expanded T cells in peripheral blood. Sequencing was performed with immunoSEQ multiplex PCR; in TCRdb, only in-frame clones are kept and a portion is missing. Here the sample spans tens of thousands of clones, 89% being singletons. Sequenced sample: blood. The receptors come from a person aged 18 to 70 in good health. The conserved cysteine and the conserved F or W are not part of the CDR3 here. Fields, in order: V gene, CDR3 protein.

V gene: TRBV5-4
CDR3 protein: ASSFRLLTHNEQF

V gene: TRBV10-3
CDR3 protein: AISESTGTGGYNEQF

V gene: TRBV7-2
CDR3 protein: ASSVGLFREQY

V gene: TRBV19
CDR3 protein: ASSRAGDGGYT

V gene: TRBV19
CDR3 protein: ASTPGQGGLPQH

V gene: TRBV27
CDR3 protein: ASSLYRGQADTQY

V gene: TRBV28
CDR3 protein: ASSFSRKETQY

V gene: TRBV4-3
CDR3 protein: ASSQEGTGGYSPLH

V gene: TRBV4-3
CDR3 protein: ASSQGDRDEKLF

V gene: TRBV5-1
CDR3 protein: ASSLTSGRGSYNEQF